This passage covers 20 T cell receptor beta chains from one sample sequenced in a study of shared clonotypes between healthy human individuals. Method: immunoSEQ multiplex PCR; TCRdb's copy keeps in-frame clones and lacks some. The sample has 490,000 or so clones; around 78% are singletons. Sequencing input: PBMCs. The receptors stem from a woman between 40 and 55 years old in good health. Some clones in this sample may be carry-over from other donors' samples.

This clone was observed many times. This chain joins TRBV19 and TRBJ2-2, with D uncertain. This CDR3 has 14 residues. Germline CDR1 reads LNHDA; CDR2 reads SQIVND (reference sequence). Trimming took off 3 bases at V and 6 bases at J, with 11 bases between the two ends. Here the CDR3 DNA reads TGTGCCAGTAGTATTTCCAGGCAGGCCGGGGAGCTGTTTTTT. Encoded protein: CASSISRQAGELFF. Looking up the rest from reference TRBV19 and TRBJ2-2 gives the full variable domain: DGGITQSPKYLFRKEGQNVTLSCEQNLNHDAMYWYRQDPGQGLRLIYYSQIVNDFQKGDIAEGYSVSREKKESFPLTVTSAQKNPTAFYLCASSISRQAGELFFGEGSRLTVL.

The CDR3 is CASRGVGTEAFF. CDR3 nucleotides: TGTGCCAGCAGAGGGGTGGGGACTGAAGCTTTCTTT. The J gene is TRBJ1-1, the V gene TRBV5-8, with D possibly TRBD1 on 5 matching bases. V dropped 5 bases and J dropped 5 bases, with 10 bases sitting between them. Germline lookup yields CDR1 SGHTS and CDR2 YDEGEE. This CDR3 spans 12 amino acids.

CDR3 loop: CASSYSGEQFF. The CDR3 bases are TGTGCCAGCAGTTATAGCGGGGAGCAGTTCTTC. The chain couples TRBV2 to TRBJ2-1; 7 nucleotides match TRBD2. The CDR3 length is 11 residues. Germline values: CDR1 SNHLY, CDR2 FYNNEI. V gave up 5 bases and J gave up 10 bases; unmatched junction bases: 2.

CDR3 amino acids: CASSPTRPQGEQPQHF. Written as DNA, the CDR3 is TGTGCCAGCTCACCGACTCGTCCCCAGGGAGAGCAGCCCCAGCATTTT. This chain joins TRBV18 and TRBJ1-5; D is perhaps TRBD1 (5 bases). This CDR3 spans 16 amino acids. The germline gives CDR1 KGHSH, CDR2 LQKENI. The V end was cut by 3 bases, the J end by 7 bases, with 19 bases between.

V gene TRBV5-4 combines with J gene TRBJ2-6; no reliable D call. Trimming shortened V by 0 bases and J by 3 bases, and 1 base separated the two germline ends. Germline assignment: CDR1 SGHNT and CDR2 YYREEE (reference sequence). This CDR3 has 13 amino acids. CDR3 in amino acids: CASSLVGANVLTF. The CDR3 region has the DNA TGTGCCAGCAGCTTGGTTGGGGCCAACGTCCTGACTTTC.

With regard to this clone: This is likely an artifact of a read error, given a far larger clone one base away. This CDR3 is missing its conserved last phenylalanine or tryptophan, likely due to a read error. In DNA form, the CDR3 reads TGTGCCAGCAGTCCCGGGACAGCCTTCTCCTACGAGCAGTACCTC. Its translation: CASSPGTAFSYEQYL. The chain joins TRBV27 to TRBJ2-7, with 7 bases identical to TRBD1. The CDR3 totals 15 residues. Germline CDR1 is MNHEY and CDR2 is SMNVEV (reference sequence). V dropped 5 bases and J dropped 0; count of bases not matched to a gene: 7.

This clone was recorded a few times. One junction end disagrees with the germline gene, perhaps due to a read error. The chain carries TRBV5-4 and TRBJ1-4; 10 bases align to TRBD1. CDR1 and CDR2 from the germline V gene are SGHNT and YYREEE (reference sequence). The CDR3 consists of 16 residues. Here the CDR3 reads CASSQDLGTGAEKLFF. For the CDR3, the DNA is TGCGCCAGCAGCCAAGATCTTGGGACAGGGGCCGAAAAACTGTTTTTT.

This sequence joins TRBV6-5 and TRBJ1-5, with D hard to call. The germline CDR1 and CDR2 sequences are MNHEY and SVGAGI. Trimming removed 8 bases from V and 1 base from J, with 12 bases in between. This CDR3 has 14 residues. The CDR3 DNA is TGTGCCAGCTCCCCCCTTCGAAGCAATCAGCCCCAGCATTTT. It encodes CASSPLRSNQPQHF.

CDR3 loop: CASSPLRDSNTEAFF. The DNA of the CDR3 is TGTGCCAGCTCACCACTCCGGGACAGTAACACTGAAGCTTTCTTT. J is TRBJ1-1 and V is TRBV18; 7 bases agree with TRBD1. The trim removed 1 base at V and 2 bases at J, leaving 4 bases unmatched. CDR1 is KGHSH, CDR2 LQKENI, per germline. The CDR3 contains 15 residues. The full variable domain, in which reference TRBV18 and TRBJ1-1 provide the parts outside the CDR3, is NAGVMQNPRHLVRRRGQEARLRCSPMKGHSHVYWYRQLPEEGLKFMVYLQKENIIDESGMPKERFSAEFPKEGPSILRIQQVVRGDSAAYFCASSPLRDSNTEAFFGQGTRLTVV.

In this sample, this clone turned up many times. J is TRBJ1-2 and V is TRBV28, with 9 bases lining up with TRBD1. With V trimmed by 6 bases and J by 10 bases, 15 bases remained unmatched. The CDR3 contains 15 residues. CDR1 MDHEN and CDR2 SYDVKM come from the germline V gene. The CDR3 here is CASSAGTGRLFHYTF. DNA of the CDR3: TGTGCCAGCAGCGCCGGGACAGGGAGATTATTTCACTACACCTTC.

This clone was found a few times. The chain uses TRBV5-6 and TRBJ2-7, with unresolved D. Germline lookup yields CDR1 SGHDT and CDR2 YYEEEE. This CDR3 is built from 11 residues. V shed 3 bases and J shed 2 bases, with 3 bases lying between them. This CDR3 is CASSWPYEQYF. The CDR3 region has the DNA TGTGCCAGCAGCTGGCCCTACGAGCAGTACTTC.

V usage is TRBV10-1 and J usage is TRBJ2-7; TRBD2 aligns across 8 bases. This CDR3 is built from 15 residues. Per germline, CDR1 WNHNN and CDR2 SYGVQD (reference sequence). V lost 8 bases to trimming and J lost 3 bases; unmatched junction nucleotides: 12. The CDR3 DNA reads as TGCGCCAGCCGCGCCTCCCTGGGACTAGACTACGAGCAGTACTTC. It translates to CASRASLGLDYEQYF.

The chain joins TRBV9 to TRBJ2-7, with TRBD2 matching over 7 bases. Germline V gene sequence: CDR1 SGDLS, CDR2 YYNGEE. The CDR3 covers 15 residues. V shed 0 bases and J 5 bases; nucleotides not matched to a gene: 8. CDR3: CASSVGVGGPNEQYF. DNA of the CDR3: TGTGCCAGCAGCGTAGGTGTGGGAGGGCCCAACGAGCAGTACTTC. Drawing the rest from reference TRBV9 and TRBJ2-7, the complete variable domain is DSGVTQTPKHLITATGQRVTLRCSPRSGDLSVYWYQQSLDQGLQFLIQYYNGEERAKGNILERFSAQQFPDLHSELNLSSLELGDSALYFCASSVGVGGPNEQYFGPGTRLTVT.

Of note for this clone: A much more abundant neighbour one base away suggests this may be a read error. At the DNA level, this CDR3 is encoded by other sequences in the same sample as well. The chain is built from TRBV5-1 and TRBJ2-7, with D perhaps TRBD1 or TRBD2 (5 bases each). This CDR3 is 14 amino acids long. Germline CDR1 SGHRS, CDR2 YFSETQ. V gave up 4 bases and J gave up 2 bases, with 13 bases separating them. CDR3 nucleotide sequence: TGCGCCAGCAGCCTGATTCTGGGGGCCTACGAGCAGTACTTC. Amino acid sequence: CASSLILGAYEQYF. Variable domain in full (rest from reference TRBV5-1 and TRBJ2-7): KAGVTQTPRYLIKTRGQQVTLSCSPISGHRSVSWYQQTPGQGLQFLFEYFSETQRNKGNFPGRFSGRQFSNSRSEMNVSTLELGDSALYLCASSLILGAYEQYFGPGTRLTVT.

This clone has a single count. V and J are TRBV27 and TRBJ2-7; TRBD1 aligns across 7 bases. Germline CDR1 reads MNHEY; CDR2 reads SMNVEV (reference sequence). The V gene end was trimmed by 4 bases and the J gene end by 4 bases; junction bases not matched to a gene: 13. The length of the CDR3 is 16 residues. The CDR3 nucleotides are TGTGCCAGCAGTTCCCAGTTCCGGACAGGACCGTACGAGCAGTACTTC. This gives the protein CASSSQFRTGPYEQYF.

This clone was recorded once. This chain links TRBV7-9 with TRBJ2-5; D remains unclear. Trimming removed 2 bases at V and 4 bases at J, with 5 bases between. The CDR3 covers 12 residues. CDR1 is SEHNR, CDR2 FQNEAQ, per germline (reference sequence). The CDR3 coding sequence is TGTGCCAGCAGCTTAATGGGAGAGACCCAGTACTTC. Protein: CASSLMGETQYF.

This chain uses TRBV2 with TRBJ2-5; TRBD1 matches 12 bases. V lost 3 bases and J lost 4; bases outside the gene matches: 3. This CDR3 contains 15 residues. Germline CDR1 and CDR2: SNHLY and FYNNEI. The CDR3, as DNA: TGTGCCAGCAGTGAGGGGGGACAGGGGGCAGAGACCCAGTACTTC. It translates to CASSEGGQGAETQYF.

This clone was seen a single time. This sequence joins TRBV19 and TRBJ1-4; 9 bases are shared with TRBD1. The germline V gene encodes CDR1 LNHDA and CDR2 SQIVND (reference sequence). V dropped 7 bases and J dropped 5; count of bases not matched to a gene: 5. The CDR3 spans 14 residues. The CDR3 spells CASTATGGNEKLFF. CDR3 bases: TGTGCCAGTACTGCGACAGGGGGGAATGAAAAACTGTTTTTT.

This chain joins TRBV7-9 and TRBJ2-7, with D possibly matching TRBD2 (6 bases). V lost 1 base and J lost 10, with 11 bases in between. The CDR3 spans 12 residues. The germline CDR1 and CDR2 sequences are SEHNR and FQNEAQ (reference sequence). CDR3 nucleotides: TGTGCCAGCAGCTTAGACTCCGGGACTCAGTACTTC. It is translated as CASSLDSGTQYF.

V and J are TRBV30 and TRBJ2-3; D might be TRBD1 or TRBD2, each matching 6 bases. CDR3 length: 15 residues. Germline V gene lookup returns CDR1 GTSNPN and CDR2 SVGIG (reference sequence). V gave up 0 bases and J gave up 6 bases, with 16 bases separating them. The CDR3 is CAWSVWGRGGDTQYF. The CDR3 nucleotides read TGTGCCTGGAGTGTATGGGGGCGGGGTGGGGATACGCAGTATTTT.